These 30 T cell receptor beta chains were all obtained from the same sample, sequenced in a study of T-cell reconstitution after alpha-beta-depleted transplantation in children. The authors prepared the TCRbeta library with unique molecular identifiers. From the PCR reads, TCRdb called clonotypes with MiXCR, one entry per CDR3 protein. Among nearly 550,000 distinct CDR3 sequences listed, about 16% were seen once. Sequenced material: PBMCs from the stem cell graft donor, taken from the stem cell graft. These receptors came from a human donor who donated a stem cell graft to a child with acute lymphoblastic leukemia.

The chain employs TRBV7-2 and TRBJ2-2; no reliable D call. V dropped 1 base and J dropped 3 bases, with 9 bases sitting between them. The V gene's germline CDR1 is SGHTA and CDR2 FQGNSA. CDR3 length: 15 residues. The CDR3 here is CASSLGFVDTGELFF. Written as DNA, the CDR3 is TGTGCCAGCAGCTTAGGATTCGTCGACACCGGGGAGCTGTTTTTT.

This clonotype was seen only a few times. The chain links TRBV12-3 or TRBV12-4 to TRBJ2-3; a possible D gene is TRBD2 (6 bases). This CDR3 comprises 15 residues. V lost 6 bases and J lost 2, with 15 bases in between. CDR3 sequence (DNA): TGTGCCAGCAGGGCCTCCGGGGGTAACACAGATACGCAGTATTTT. Amino acid sequence: CASRASGGNTDTQYF.

This chain joins TRBV4-1 and TRBJ2-1; D gene unclear. Trimming shortened V by 2 bases and J by 10 bases, and 15 bases separated the two germline ends. This CDR3 spans 14 amino acids. Germline CDR1 reads MGHRA; CDR2 reads YSYEKL. The CDR3 nucleotides are TGCGCCAGCAGCCAACCGCGAAATTCGGGCGAGCAGTTCTTC. Amino acids: CASSQPRNSGEQFF.

CDR3 coding DNA: TGTGCCAGCAGTAGGGAGTTTCGGGCCTACGAGCAGTACTTC. Translating it yields CASSREFRAYEQYF. V gene TRBV6-1 combines with J gene TRBJ2-7, with TRBD2 as a possible D gene (5 bases). The CDR3 is 14 residues long. The V gene lost 5 bases and the J gene lost 2 bases, with 13 bases spanning the gap. Germline V gene lookup returns CDR1 MNHNS and CDR2 SASEGT.

The chain links TRBV7-9 to TRBJ1-4; D remains ambiguous. In germline, CDR1 is SEHNR, CDR2 FQNEAQ (reference sequence). CDR3 length: 14 amino acids. V gave up 1 base and J gave up 5 bases, with 8 bases separating them. The CDR3 spells CASSLVFGNEKLFF. CDR3 DNA: TGTGCCAGCAGCTTAGTTTTCGGGAATGAAAAACTGTTTTTT.

The rearrangement uses TRBV27 and TRBJ2-7; D is perhaps TRBD2 (6 bases). Germline V gene data show CDR1 as MNHEY and CDR2 as SMNVEV (reference sequence). This CDR3 contains 15 residues. V shed 5 bases and J shed 4 bases, with 18 bases lying between them. The CDR3 region is CASSPRGGKVYEQYF. CDR3 sequence (DNA): TGTGCCAGCAGTCCGCGAGGAGGGAAAGTGTACGAGCAGTACTTC.

A few counts support this clonotype. The chain uses TRBV4-1 and TRBJ2-7; tentatively, D is TRBD1 (5 bases). In germline, CDR1 is MGHRA, CDR2 YSYEKL. The CDR3 covers 14 residues. With 0 bases removed from V and 6 bases from J, the gap between germline ends came to 12 bases. CDR3 bases: TGCGCCAGCAGCCAAGAAAGGACCGACAGCGAGCAGTACTTC. The encoded protein is CASSQERTDSEQYF.

This clonotype was counted a few times. The rearrangement uses TRBV7-6 and TRBJ2-7; a weak D match, TRBD2 (6 bases). Trimming took 4 bases from V and 0 from J, leaving 16 bases between them. CDR3 size: 16 residues. Germline lookup yields CDR1 SGHVS and CDR2 FNYEAQ. CDR3 region: CASSSRIAELSYEQYF. The CDR3, as DNA: TGTGCCAGCAGCTCCCGGATAGCGGAGCTCTCCTACGAGCAGTACTTC.

This clonotype showed up just a few times. The V gene is TRBV7-3, the J gene TRBJ1-2; the D gene is possibly TRBD1 (5 bases). Trimming pared 4 bases from V and 4 bases from J, leaving 16 bases between. This CDR3 comprises 15 residues. CDR1 is SGHTA and CDR2 is FQGTGA in the germline V gene. The CDR3 coding sequence is TGTGCCAGCAGCTACTATTTGAGGGGCCGCTATGGCTACACCTTC. Translation gives CASSYYLRGRYGYTF.

The chain couples TRBV6-2 or TRBV6-3 to TRBJ2-1, with D possibly matching TRBD2 (6 bases). From germline, CDR1 is MNHEY and CDR2 SVGEGT. The CDR3 is 13 residues long. Trimming left V 6 bases short and J 9 bases short, with 15 bases between. CDR3 loop: CASSRQLGGEQFF. CDR3 bases: TGTGCCAGCAGCCGACAGCTCGGGGGTGAGCAGTTCTTC.

Only a few counts were recorded for this clonotype. The chain has TRBV5-1 and TRBJ1-4; D call uncertain. Germline lookup yields CDR1 SGHRS and CDR2 YFSETQ. V lost 2 bases, J lost 1 base, and 12 bases lay in between. The CDR3 contains 16 residues. The CDR3 spells CASSFGPAGTNEKLFF. CDR3 bases: TGCGCCAGCAGCTTCGGGCCCGCCGGAACTAATGAAAAACTGTTTTTT.

This sequence joins TRBV20-1 and TRBJ2-2; D not resolved. CDR3 length: 13 residues. V lost 4 bases to trimming and J lost 5 bases, with 11 bases between them. Germline CDR1 DFQATT, CDR2 SNEGSKA (reference sequence). CDR3 bases: TGCAGTGCTAAGCCAGAAGGGACCGGGGAGCTGTTTTTT. Protein product: CSAKPEGTGELFF.

This clonotype occurred a few times. The V call is TRBV12-3 or TRBV12-4, the J call TRBJ2-7; D gene unclear. The germline V and J ends were trimmed by 5 bases and 5 bases, with 10 bases remaining between them. This CDR3 is 12 amino acids long. The CDR3 spells CASSPNVDEQYF. CDR3 nucleotide sequence: TGTGCCAGCAGTCCCAACGTGGACGAGCAGTACTTC.

This clonotype occurred a few times. The chain uses TRBV25-1 and TRBJ1-1; 9 bases agree with TRBD1. The length of the CDR3 is 17 residues. Trimming removed 5 bases from V and 0 bases from J; junction bases left unmatched: 10. CDR1 MGHDK and CDR2 SYGVNS come from the germline V gene. CDR3 nucleotides: TGTGCCAGCAGTAAACTTGGGACAGGGTACTTGAACACTGAAGCTTTCTTT. It encodes CASSKLGTGYLNTEAFF. The full variable domain, its missing parts supplied by reference TRBV25-1 and TRBJ1-1, is EADIYQTPRYLVIGTGKKITLECSQTMGHDKMYWYQQDPGMELHLIHYSYGVNSTEKGDLSSESTVSRIRTEHFPLTLESARPSHTSQYLCASSKLGTGYLNTEAFFGQGTRLTVV.

The genes are TRBV20-1 and TRBJ2-7, with a possible D match to TRBD2 (5 bases). The CDR3 loop spans 16 amino acids. Germline CDR1 is DFQATT and CDR2 is SNEGSKA (reference sequence). Deletions cut 6 bases from V and 0 bases from J, with 21 bases between. This CDR3 reads CSALHFLEGNSYEQYF. CDR3 DNA sequence: TGCAGTGCCCTACACTTTCTAGAGGGTAACTCCTACGAGCAGTACTTC.

The chain couples TRBV2 to TRBJ2-7, with a possible D match to TRBD1 (6 bases). This CDR3 is 14 amino acids long. The germline V and J ends were trimmed by 2 bases and 3 bases, with 11 bases remaining between them. Germline V lookup: CDR1 SNHLY, CDR2 FYNNEI. Here the CDR3 DNA reads TGTGCCAGCAGTGAATTCCGGACAGACTACGAGCAGTACTTC. It specifies CASSEFRTDYEQYF.

This chain connects TRBV4-1 to TRBJ2-7, with TRBD2 matching 11 bases. The CDR3 sequence is 14 residues long. Germline trimming cut 1 base from V and 10 bases from J; bases unmatched to any gene: 6. Germline V CDR1 and CDR2: MGHRA, YSYEKL. DNA for the CDR3: TGCGCCAGCAGCCAAGTGCTAGCGGGAGGAGGTCAGTACTTC. Translating gives CASSQVLAGGGQYF.

This clonotype has a handful of counts. This chain links TRBV6-1 with TRBJ2-1; D ambiguous. The CDR3 is 15 residues long. Germline lookup yields CDR1 MNHNS and CDR2 SASEGT. V lost 8 bases to trimming and J lost 4 bases, with 18 bases between them. The CDR3 here is CASFEGQTIYNEQFF. CDR3 coding DNA: TGTGCCAGCTTCGAAGGGCAGACCATTTACAATGAGCAGTTCTTC.

The rearrangement uses TRBV5-1 and TRBJ2-1, with no clear D. The CDR3 covers 15 residues. Trimming took off 0 bases at V and 7 bases at J, with 14 bases between the two ends. Germline CDR1 and CDR2: SGHRS and YFSETQ. The CDR3: CASSLVPGAENEQFF. The DNA of the CDR3 is TGCGCCAGCAGCTTGGTCCCAGGTGCAGAGAATGAGCAGTTCTTC.

In this sample, this clonotype turned up a few times. The V gene is TRBV27, the J gene TRBJ1-3; 8 nucleotides align to TRBD1. CDR1 and CDR2 (germline): MNHEY, SMNVEV (reference sequence). This CDR3 is built from 19 residues. V shed 5 bases and J 4 bases; nucleotides not matched to a gene: 19. DNA for the CDR3: TGTGCCAGCAGTCCCTATATGGCGTCGACAGGGGCGTCAGGAAACACCATATATTTT. This encodes CASSPYMASTGASGNTIYF.

This chain uses TRBV20-1 with TRBJ2-7; TRBD2 matches 10 bases. The junction had 6 bases not matched to a gene; V was cut back by 0 bases and J by 1 base. CDR1 DFQATT and CDR2 SNEGSKA come from the germline V gene (reference sequence). The CDR3 contains 16 residues. This CDR3 is CSARDWTSGRSYEQYF. In nucleotides, the CDR3 is TGCAGTGCTAGAGACTGGACTAGCGGTCGGTCCTACGAGCAGTACTTC.

The chain has TRBV11-2 and TRBJ1-5; weak D call: TRBD1 (5 bases). V was clipped by 1 base and J by 0 bases, with 13 bases between them. The CDR3 has 17 amino acids. Germline CDR1 SGHAT, CDR2 FQNNGV. The CDR3 coding sequence is TGTGCCAGCAGCTTAGGAATGGGGCCTAATAGCAATCAGCCCCAGCATTTT. Its translation is CASSLGMGPNSNQPQHF.

This clonotype was counted a few times. The J gene is TRBJ1-6, the V gene TRBV4-2; TRBD1 matches at 8 bases. The CDR3 extends over 18 amino acids. The germline V gene encodes CDR1 LGHNA and CDR2 YNFKEQ. V was pared by 4 bases and J by 5 bases, with 13 bases of the junction left unmatched. DNA for the CDR3: TGTGCCAGCAGCCCGCCTCTTCCACCGGGACAGGATAATTCACCCCTCCACTTT. It specifies CASSPPLPPGQDNSPLHF.

The rearrangement links TRBV6-1 to TRBJ1-5; D gene uncertain. Germline V lookup: CDR1 MNHNS, CDR2 SASEGT. The length of the CDR3 is 11 residues. Trimming cost V 0 bases and J 9 bases, with 3 bases left between them. This chain's CDR3 is CASSEAGPQHF. CDR3 nucleotides: TGTGCCAGCAGTGAAGCGGGGCCCCAGCATTTT.

This clonotype showed up just a few times. This chain joins TRBV25-1 and TRBJ1-1, with 9 bases lining up with TRBD1. This CDR3 contains 13 residues. Trimming removed 2 bases from V and 8 bases from J; junction bases left unmatched: 3. CDR1 is MGHDK and CDR2 is SYGVNS in the germline V gene. The CDR3 DNA reads TGTGCCAGCAGTGAAGTAGGACAGGGGGAAGCTTTCTTT. Its protein product is CASSEVGQGEAFF. The entire variable domain, with the rest obtained from reference TRBV25-1 and TRBJ1-1, is as follows: EADIYQTPRYLVIGTGKKITLECSQTMGHDKMYWYQQDPGMELHLIHYSYGVNSTEKGDLSSESTVSRIRTEHFPLTLESARPSHTSQYLCASSEVGQGEAFFGQGTRLTVV.

This clonotype was seen a handful of times. The J gene is TRBJ2-3, the V gene TRBV20-1; 8 bases map to TRBD2. CDR3 length equals 16 residues. Germline values: CDR1 DFQATT, CDR2 SNEGSKA (reference sequence). Trimming at V came to 3 bases and at J to 9 bases, leaving 17 bases not matched to a gene. CDR3 region: CSASEREKKGRETQYF. Written as DNA, the CDR3 is TGCAGTGCTAGTGAGCGGGAGAAAAAGGGTCGTGAGACGCAGTATTTT.

This clonotype turned up a few times. DNA for the CDR3: TGTGCCAGCAGTTCCCGATGGGGCTCTGGAAACACCATATATTTT. As protein: CASSSRWGSGNTIYF. The V call is TRBV27, the J call TRBJ1-3, with D hard to call. Trimming pared 4 bases from V and 0 bases from J, leaving 10 bases between. This CDR3 region has 15 residues. Germline CDR1 and CDR2: MNHEY and SMNVEV (reference sequence).

The chain joins TRBV7-9 to TRBJ2-1; 10 nucleotides match TRBD2. The length of the CDR3 is 16 residues. J was trimmed by 0 bases and V by 5 bases; bases with no gene match: 4. CDR1 SEHNR and CDR2 FQNEAQ come from the germline V gene (reference sequence). The CDR3 loop is CASSPSSGSSYNEQFF. The CDR3 DNA is TGTGCCAGCAGCCCATCTAGCGGGAGCTCCTACAATGAGCAGTTCTTC.

This clonotype was counted only a few times. The chain uses TRBV12-3 or TRBV12-4 and TRBJ2-7, with TRBD1 identical over 7 bases. This CDR3 is 14 amino acids long. The J segment lost 4 bases and the V segment lost 7 bases, leaving 10 bases of the junction unmatched. The CDR3 bases are TGTGCCAGCACCACAGGGGAGAATAGGTACGAGCAGTACTTC. It encodes CASTTGENRYEQYF.

This clonotype was seen a handful of times. The gene calls are TRBV10-3 and TRBJ2-7, with TRBD2 matching over 7 bases. With 3 bases clipped from V and 3 bases from J, the junction kept 5 bases outside the gene matches. The CDR3 spans 14 residues. The germline V gene has CDR1 ENHRY and CDR2 SYGVKD. The CDR3 DNA is TGTGCCATCAGTGATGCCCTAGCGGTCTACGAGCAGTACTTC. It yields the protein CAISDALAVYEQYF.